Listed here are 22 T cell receptor beta chains from one sample, sequenced in a study of blood T cell repertoires in COVID-19. The data were produced by immunoSEQ multiplex PCR, yet TCRdb's version contains in-frame clones alone and is incomplete. This sample has 55,000 or so clones, with 80% to 85% found just once. The sequenced material came from peripheral blood. Receptor source: a man aged 25 to 45 with COVID-19, enrolled during active disease.

The chain recombines TRBV11-2 with TRBJ2-7, with unresolved D. The length of the CDR3 is 14 residues. Trimming took 1 base from V and 6 from J, leaving 13 bases between them. Looked up from germline, CDR1 is SGHAT and CDR2 is FQNNGV. The CDR3 nucleotides read TGTGCCAGCAGCTTAGGAAAATACCCAGGCGAGCAGTACTTC. Its protein is CASSLGKYPGEQYF.

The chain combines TRBV9 with TRBJ2-7, with a possible D match to TRBD2 (6 bases). Germline CDR1 and CDR2: SGDLS and YYNGEE. There are 15 residues in the CDR3. V was clipped by 4 bases and J by 4 bases, with 18 bases between them. CDR3 loop: CASSPRENPQYEQYF. The CDR3 DNA is TGTGCCAGCAGCCCTCGGGAGAACCCCCAATACGAGCAGTACTTC. Based on the CDR3 plus reference TRBV9 and TRBJ2-7, the full variable domain is DSGVTQTPKHLITATGQRVTLRCSPRSGDLSVYWYQQSLDQGLQFLIQYYNGEERAKGNILERFSAQQFPDLHSELNLSSLELGDSALYFCASSPRENPQYEQYFGPGTRLTVT.

This chain connects TRBV5-6 to TRBJ2-2, with 7 nucleotides matching TRBD2. Germline V lookup: CDR1 SGHDT, CDR2 YYEEEE. V dropped 7 bases and J dropped 6; count of bases not matched to a gene: 3. The CDR3 has 12 residues. CDR3: CASGRASGELFF. DNA for the CDR3: TGTGCCAGCGGGAGGGCCTCCGGGGAGCTGTTTTTT.

This clone has just a few counts. The rearrangement uses TRBV28 and TRBJ1-2, with 9 bases matching TRBD1. J gave up 4 bases and V 4 bases, and 4 bases lay outside the gene matches. CDR1 is MDHEN, CDR2 SYDVKM, per germline. The length of the CDR3 is 14 residues. The CDR3 protein is CASSSQGASYGYTF. CDR3 sequence (DNA): TGTGCCAGCAGTTCACAGGGGGCTAGCTATGGCTACACCTTC.

The rearrangement uses TRBV4-1 and TRBJ2-7; 9 nucleotides agree with TRBD2. The germline CDR1 and CDR2 sequences are MGHRA and YSYEKL. The CDR3 covers 15 residues. With V trimmed by 0 bases and J by 2 bases, 2 bases remained unmatched. CDR3 sequence reads: CASSQELAGPYEQYF. The CDR3 DNA reads TGCGCCAGCAGCCAAGAGCTAGCGGGACCCTACGAGCAGTACTTC.

The chain carries TRBV29-1 and TRBJ2-1; 7 positions match TRBD1. There are 14 residues in the CDR3. V lost 6 bases, J lost 7 bases, and 12 bases stayed unmatched. CDR1 is SQVTM, CDR2 ANQGSEA, per germline. Here the CDR3 reads CSVEQGPGSNEQFF. CDR3 nucleotides: TGCAGCGTGGAACAGGGGCCCGGTTCGAATGAGCAGTTCTTC.

This clone was counted a single time. The rearrangement uses TRBV25-1 and TRBJ1-2; possibly TRBD1 for D (5 bases). CDR3 size: 13 residues. Trimming took off 4 bases at V and 6 bases at J, with 12 bases between the two ends. Germline V gene lookup returns CDR1 MGHDK and CDR2 SYGVNS. CDR3 sequence reads: CASSVGLKDGYTF. In nucleotides, the CDR3 is TGTGCCAGCAGTGTGGGACTAAAGGATGGCTACACCTTC.

In this sample, this clone turned up once. The V call is TRBV10-2, the J call TRBJ1-5; D gene uncertain. The CDR3 totals 14 residues. V was trimmed by 2 bases and J by 7 bases, leaving 12 bases between them. CDR1 and CDR2 (germline): WSHSY, SAAADI. The CDR3: CASSENGVRQPQHF. The DNA for the CDR3 is TGCGCCAGCAGTGAGAACGGGGTACGGCAGCCCCAGCATTTT.

The rearrangement joins TRBV6-6 to TRBJ1-2; TRBD1 matches 8 bases. Germline V gene lookup returns CDR1 MNHNY and CDR2 SVGAGI (reference sequence). The CDR3 is 17 amino acids. The V gene end was trimmed by 5 bases and the J gene end by 0 bases; junction bases not matched to a gene: 11. CDR3 nucleotides: TGTGCCAGCAGTCGGGGGGGACAGGCGACCTCTAACTATGGCTACACCTTC. Encoded protein: CASSRGGQATSNYGYTF.

The chain is built from TRBV30 and TRBJ2-1; D uncertain. With 0 bases removed from V and 4 bases from J, the gap between germline ends came to 10 bases. The CDR3 is made up of 14 amino acids. Per the germline V gene, CDR1 is GTSNPN and CDR2 is SVGIG (reference sequence). Here the CDR3 reads CAWSVLRVYNEQFF. The CDR3 region has the DNA TGTGCCTGGAGTGTACTCCGAGTATACAATGAGCAGTTCTTC.

V is TRBV28 and J is TRBJ1-1; TRBD1 aligns across 12 bases. This CDR3 spans 19 amino acids. The germline gives CDR1 MDHEN, CDR2 SYDVKM. V dropped 6 bases and J dropped 2; count of bases not matched to a gene: 16. The CDR3 region has the DNA TGTGCCAGCAGAATGTCCCCGGGACAGGGGGCGCAGAGTAACACTGAAGCTTTCTTT. Translated: CASRMSPGQGAQSNTEAFF.

The chain uses TRBV6-5 and TRBJ2-5; 8 bases match TRBD2. Germline CDR1 MNHEY, CDR2 SVGAGI. V trimming: 7 bases; J trimming: 5 bases; junction bases outside the gene matches: 12. The CDR3 consists of 15 residues. The CDR3: CASNPAAGGGETQYF. CDR3 bases: TGTGCCAGCAACCCGGCGGCGGGAGGTGGGGAGACCCAGTACTTC.

The chain is built from TRBV4-1 and TRBJ2-7, with TRBD1 as a possible D gene (5 bases). This CDR3 spans 13 amino acids. Trimming took 5 bases from V and 3 from J, leaving 11 bases between them. Germline V CDR1 and CDR2: MGHRA, YSYEKL. This CDR3 reads CASSVGQGYEQYF. The CDR3, as DNA: TGCGCCAGCAGCGTCGGCCAGGGCTACGAGCAGTACTTC.

This clone appeared a single time. The V and J genes are TRBV6-5 and TRBJ1-2; perhaps TRBD1 as D (6 bases). This CDR3 is built from 14 residues. Between the trimmed V and J ends, which lost 1 base and 8 bases, there was a span of 14 bases. Per the germline V gene, CDR1 is MNHEY and CDR2 is SVGAGI. CDR3 sequence reads: CASSYWRGGEGYTF. CDR3 sequence (DNA): TGTGCCAGCAGTTACTGGAGGGGGGGGGAAGGCTACACCTTC.

V is TRBV27 and J is TRBJ1-2; 9 nucleotides agree with TRBD1. V lost 4 bases and J lost 8; bases outside the gene matches: 11. Per germline, CDR1 MNHEY and CDR2 SMNVEV (reference sequence). This CDR3 is 15 amino acids long. CDR3 DNA sequence: TGTGCCAGCAGTTCCAGACAGGGGGAGGTGTGGGGCTACACCTTC. Translated: CASSSRQGEVWGYTF.

J is TRBJ1-1 and V is TRBV6-5; perhaps TRBD1 as D (5 bases). There are 15 residues in the CDR3. Per germline, CDR1 MNHEY and CDR2 SVGAGI. V gave up 4 bases and J gave up 3 bases, with 15 bases separating them. The CDR3, as DNA: TGTGCCAGCAGTTCCCCCCCCGGGGGGGACACTGAAGCTTTCTTT. This translates into CASSSPPGGDTEAFF.

This clone was detected once. The chain joins TRBV11-3 to TRBJ2-7; 9 bases agree with TRBD1. Germline CDR1 SGHNT, CDR2 YENEEA. V gave up 6 bases and J gave up 4 bases; unmatched junction bases: 13. The CDR3 totals 16 residues. CDR3 amino acids: CASRQTYRDRVYEQYF. DNA of the CDR3: TGTGCCAGCAGACAGACTTACCGGGACAGGGTTTACGAGCAGTACTTC.

The chain links TRBV13 to TRBJ2-5; the D gene is possibly TRBD2 (6 bases). V lost 5 bases to trimming and J lost 1 base, with 14 bases between them. The CDR3 is 15 amino acids. Germline V gives CDR1 PRHDT, CDR2 FYEKMQ (reference sequence). CDR3 coding DNA: TGTGCCAGCAGCCTCTCCGGGACTCCCCAAGAGACCCAGTACTTC. This translates into CASSLSGTPQETQYF.

The chain couples TRBV5-1 to TRBJ1-5, with unresolved D. The V and J ends lost 0 bases and 0 bases respectively, with 10 bases between them. The CDR3 length is 16 residues. The germline V gene has CDR1 SGHRS and CDR2 YFSETQ. The CDR3 spells CASSLGWGGSNQPQHF. The CDR3, as DNA: TGCGCCAGCAGCTTGGGTTGGGGAGGTAGCAATCAGCCCCAGCATTTT.

This chain joins TRBV21-1 and TRBJ2-1; the D call of TRBD1 is as the table states it, not checked on the DNA. TRBV21-1 is a pseudogene locus. This CDR3 has 17 residues. The DNA of the CDR3 is TGTGCCAGCAGCAACGCTGAAAGGACAGGGATTTACAATGAGCAGTTCTTC. Translation: CASSNAERTGIYNEQFF.

The DNA for the CDR3 is TGTGCCAGCAGCTACTCAGGCGGGGCTGTCTATAGCAATCAGCCCCAGCATTTT. Translated, it gives CASSYSGGAVYSNQPQHF. The rearrangement uses TRBV7-8 and TRBJ1-5; perhaps TRBD1 as D (5 bases). Germline V gene lookup returns CDR1 SGHVS and CDR2 FQNEAQ. V was clipped by 4 bases and J by 0 bases, with 19 bases between them. The CDR3 is made up of 18 amino acids. The variable domain in full, with the rest retrieved from reference TRBV7-8 and TRBJ1-5, is GAGVSQSPRYKVAKRGQDVALRCDPISGHVSLFWYQQALGQGPEFLTYFQNEAQLDKSGLPSDRFFAERPEGSVSTLKIQRTQQEDSAVYLCASSYSGGAVYSNQPQHFGDGTRLSIL.

About this clone: Likely a read error: the CDR3 ends without its conserved phenylalanine or tryptophan. The J gene is TRBJ1-2, the V gene TRBV7-9; tentative D call: TRBD1 (6 bases). Germline V lookup: CDR1 SEHNR, CDR2 FQNEAQ (reference sequence). V was clipped by 4 bases and J by 4 bases, with 10 bases between them. The CDR3 extends over 13 amino acids. CDR3 bases: TGTGCCAGCAGCTCCGGACAGCCCTATGGCTACACCCTC. It codes for CASSSGQPYGYTL.